The 25 T cell receptor beta chains reported below all come from one sample, sequenced in a study of cytomegalovirus exposure and HLA in healthy donors. PCR primers comprised 60 Vbeta and 13 Jbeta primers. Here immunoSEQ multiplex PCR was the method, and the copy in TCRdb shows in-frame clones only, minus some. The sample contains 82,000 or so clones, over 9.5% of which appear only once. The sample comprised PBMCs. The receptor source for this set is a man in his 60s in good health and CMV-seropositive.

This clone has more than one count but fewer than ten. This chain connects TRBV7-9 to TRBJ2-5; unclear D gene. Trimming took 3 bases from V and 5 from J, leaving 13 bases between them. The germline V gene encodes CDR1 SEHNR and CDR2 FQNEAQ (reference sequence). The CDR3 length is 14 residues. The CDR3 nucleotides read TGTGCCAGCAGCTTGTCTCGTGCGGCCGAGACCCAGTACTTC. It translates to CASSLSRAAETQYF.

The V gene is TRBV6-5, the J gene TRBJ1-6; no reliable D call. Germline V CDR1 and CDR2: MNHEY, SVGAGI. Trimming took off 5 bases at V and 2 bases at J, with 4 bases between the two ends. The CDR3 is 13 residues long. The CDR3 DNA reads as TGTGCCAGCAGTAATACCTATAATTCACCCCTCCACTTT. Protein product: CASSNTYNSPLHF.

The chain employs TRBV29-1 and TRBJ2-7, with D possibly matching TRBD1 (6 bases). This CDR3 comprises 14 residues. CDR1 is SQVTM and CDR2 is ANQGSEA in the germline V gene. Trimming removed 6 bases from V and 1 base from J, with 16 bases in between. The CDR3 coding sequence is TGCAGCGTCACCGGGACACTTACTTCCTACGAGCAGTACTTC. It encodes CSVTGTLTSYEQYF.

This clone was detected a few times. The rearrangement joins TRBV6-1 to TRBJ1-5, with 8 bases aligning to TRBD1. This CDR3 has 13 residues. Looked up from germline, CDR1 is MNHNS and CDR2 is SASEGT. Trimming took 7 bases from V and 7 from J; bases not matched to a gene: 6. CDR3 protein: CASNGQGRQPQHF. The CDR3 coding sequence is TGTGCCAGCAATGGACAGGGACGGCAGCCCCAGCATTTT.

This clone showed up just a few times. The genes are TRBV28 and TRBJ1-5; no clear D gene. Trimming removed 2 bases from V and 2 bases from J, with 16 bases in between. The CDR3 extends over 17 amino acids. The germline gives CDR1 MDHEN, CDR2 SYDVKM. CDR3 sequence: CASSLTGKGFGNQPQHF. DNA of the CDR3: TGTGCCAGCAGTTTAACCGGGAAAGGATTTGGCAATCAGCCCCAGCATTTT.

The V and J genes are TRBV6-1 and TRBJ1-5; weak D call: TRBD1 (6 bases). The CDR3 totals 19 residues. V was shortened by 2 bases and J by 2 bases, with 22 bases between the two germline ends. Germline CDR1 and CDR2: MNHNS and SASEGT. The CDR3 bases are TGTGCCAGCAGTGAAATCAGGGGAGGGGTAGGAACGGGCAATCAGCCCCAGCATTTT. It is translated as CASSEIRGGVGTGNQPQHF.

This clone appeared a few times. The CDR3 here is CASSTTGTGSPGNTIYF. The CDR3 nucleotides are TGTGCCAGCAGCACTACCGGGACAGGGAGCCCTGGAAACACCATATATTTT. This chain connects TRBV9 to TRBJ1-3, with 9 bases that match TRBD1. Unmatched junction bases numbered 10, after V lost 4 bases and J lost 2 bases. Per germline, CDR1 SGDLS and CDR2 YYNGEE. The CDR3 is 17 amino acids.

This sequence joins TRBV28 and TRBJ2-7; a possible D gene is TRBD2 (6 bases). Trimming pared 6 bases from V and 1 base from J, leaving 16 bases between. Germline V lookup: CDR1 MDHEN, CDR2 SYDVKM. The CDR3 covers 15 residues. The CDR3 spells CASRPPSANSYEQYF. As DNA, the CDR3 is TGTGCCAGCAGACCCCCTAGCGCGAATTCCTACGAGCAGTACTTC.

V usage is TRBV30 and J usage is TRBJ2-5; 8 bases align to TRBD1. CDR1 is GTSNPN, CDR2 SVGIG, per germline (reference sequence). With 4 bases clipped from V and 5 bases from J, the junction kept 6 bases outside the gene matches. The CDR3 contains 13 residues. DNA of the CDR3: TGTGCCTGGACACAGGGGGTTATGGAGACCCAGTACTTC. It yields the protein CAWTQGVMETQYF.

This clone has just a few counts. This chain joins TRBV28 and TRBJ1-4, with D unclear. CDR1 is MDHEN and CDR2 is SYDVKM in the germline V gene. The CDR3 runs 14 residues. The V end was cut by 2 bases, the J end by 5 bases, with 9 bases between. This CDR3 reads CASSLRYRNEKLFF. CDR3 sequence (DNA): TGTGCCAGCAGTTTAAGATACAGAAATGAAAAACTGTTTTTT.

This clone was detected a few times. This rearrangement joins TRBV5-5 to TRBJ2-5; TRBD1 matches 7 bases. The V and J ends lost 0 bases and 2 bases, in that order; junction bases with no gene match: 4. CDR3 size: 15 residues. CDR1 is SGHKS and CDR2 is YYEKEE in the germline V gene (reference sequence). Written as DNA, the CDR3 is TGTGCCAGCAGCTTGGTTGCACAGGGGCAAGAGACCCAGTACTTC. Its protein product is CASSLVAQGQETQYF.

This clone has only a few counts. Germline and junction disagree at one end, which may indicate a read error. The genes are TRBV4-1 and TRBJ1-5; a possible D gene is TRBD1 (5 bases). The length of the CDR3 is 14 residues. Germline lookup yields CDR1 MGHRA and CDR2 YSYEKL. The CDR3 protein is CASRQGPGNQHQHF. CDR3 bases: TGCGCCAGCAGACAAGGGCCAGGGAATCAGCACCAGCATTTT.

V usage is TRBV5-1 and J usage is TRBJ2-1; 8 nucleotides align to TRBD1. V was pared by 0 bases and J by 6 bases, with 8 bases of the junction left unmatched. The CDR3 covers 16 residues. Looked up from germline, CDR1 is SGHRS and CDR2 is YFSETQ. CDR3 coding DNA: TGCGCCAGCAGCTTGGGGGACAGGAATACCGCCAATGAGCAGTTCTTC. Its protein product is CASSLGDRNTANEQFF.

The table lists this clone with a few counts. The chain carries TRBV7-9 and TRBJ1-6; D perhaps matches TRBD1 (5 bases). CDR1 and CDR2 from the germline V gene are SEHNR and FQNEAQ (reference sequence). V lost 6 bases and J 8 bases, leaving 11 bases between the germline ends. CDR3 length: 13 amino acids. The CDR3 DNA is TGTGCCAGCAGTGGACACGAGGATTCACCCCTCCACTTT. It encodes CASSGHEDSPLHF.

The chain carries TRBV9 and TRBJ1-1, with D perhaps matching TRBD1 (6 bases). V was pared by 0 bases and J by 7 bases, with 19 bases between. This CDR3 region has 16 residues. From germline, CDR1 is SGDLS and CDR2 YYNGEE. The CDR3 loop is CASSVGAGAPQGEAFF. The DNA of the CDR3 is TGTGCCAGCAGCGTAGGTGCCGGGGCCCCACAGGGTGAAGCTTTCTTT.

The chain joins TRBV16 to TRBJ2-3, with 8 bases fitting TRBD2. V trimming: 2 bases; J trimming: 2 bases; junction bases outside the gene matches: 3. Germline CDR1 KGHSY, CDR2 FQNENV. This CDR3 spans 15 amino acids. The CDR3 bases are TGTGCCAGCAGCCAAGCGGGAGGTCCCACAGATACGCAGTATTTT. Translating gives CASSQAGGPTDTQYF.

There are a few counts of this clone. The genes are TRBV2 and TRBJ1-5; possibly TRBD1 for D (5 bases). The length of the CDR3 is 14 residues. The germline CDR1 and CDR2 sequences are SNHLY and FYNNEI. Trimming removed 2 bases at V and 9 bases at J, with 14 bases between. CDR3 residues: CASSENSGPAPQHF. DNA for the CDR3: TGTGCCAGCAGTGAAAACTCAGGGCCGGCGCCCCAGCATTTT.

The rearrangement joins TRBV5-4 to TRBJ2-7; the D is unclear. The CDR3 is made up of 13 amino acids. Germline V gene sequence: CDR1 SGHNT, CDR2 YYREEE (reference sequence). Trimming pared 7 bases from V and 1 base from J, leaving 12 bases between. CDR3 region: CASAPAGSYEQYF. The CDR3, as DNA: TGTGCCAGCGCCCCCGCCGGGTCCTACGAGCAGTACTTC.

This clone was observed a few times. The V and J genes are TRBV30 and TRBJ1-3; D not certain. This CDR3 has 13 residues. Germline V CDR1 and CDR2: GTSNPN, SVGIG (reference sequence). V was shortened by 2 bases and J by 3 bases, with 8 bases between the two germline ends. CDR3 sequence (DNA): TGTGCCTGGAGTTCCCTCGTTGGAAACACCATATATTTT. Its translation: CAWSSLVGNTIYF. Full variable domain (missing parts from reference TRBV30 and TRBJ1-3): SQTIHQWPATLVQPVGSPLSLECTVEGTSNPNLYWYRQAAGRGLQLLFYSVGIGQISSEVPQNLSASRPQDRQFILSSKKLLLSDSGFYLCAWSSLVGNTIYFGEGSWLTVV.

This clone was seen a handful of times. The chain is built from TRBV6-1 and TRBJ2-7; TRBD1 matches 10 bases. Trimming cost V 6 bases and J 3 bases; bases outside gene matches: 5. There are 14 residues in the CDR3. Germline-derived CDR1 and CDR2 are MNHNS and SASEGT. The CDR3 protein is CASSPGQGLYEQYV. CDR3 bases: TGTGCCAGCAGCCCGGGACAGGGGCTCTACGAGCAGTACGTC.

CDR3 sequence reads: CASSRQNPSEVQYF. CDR3 coding DNA: TGCGCCAGCAGCCGACAGAACCCCTCTGAAGTGCAGTATTTT. This sequence joins TRBV5-1 and TRBJ2-3; tentative D call: TRBD1 (5 bases). Germline V gene sequence: CDR1 SGHRS, CDR2 YFSETQ. The CDR3 is 14 amino acids. V was shortened by 4 bases and J by 11 bases, with 20 bases between the two germline ends. Based on the CDR3 plus reference TRBV5-1 and TRBJ2-3, the full variable domain is KAGVTQTPRYLIKTRGQQVTLSCSPISGHRSVSWYQQTPGQGLQFLFEYFSETQRNKGNFPGRFSGRQFSNSRSEMNVSTLELGDSALYLCASSRQNPSEVQYFGPGTRLTVL.

This clone was observed a handful of times. The chain couples TRBV6-6 to TRBJ2-7, with a possible D match to TRBD2 (5 bases). The CDR3 runs to 13 residues. Trimming pared 0 bases from V and 3 bases from J, leaving 6 bases between. CDR1 is MNHNY, CDR2 SVGAGI, per germline (reference sequence). CDR3 loop: CASSYSRDYEQYF. In DNA form, the CDR3 reads TGTGCCAGCAGTTACTCGAGGGACTACGAGCAGTACTTC.

In its sample, this clone was seen a few times. The chain is built from TRBV28 and TRBJ1-5, with D maybe TRBD1 (5 bases). Per the germline V gene, CDR1 is MDHEN and CDR2 is SYDVKM. V dropped 7 bases and J dropped 5 bases, with 9 bases sitting between them. The CDR3 totals 12 residues. CDR3 nucleotides: TGTGCCAGCACCCAGGGTCATCAGCCCCAGCATTTT. Translated, it gives CASTQGHQPQHF.

The V gene is TRBV18, the J gene TRBJ2-2, with 7 nucleotides matching TRBD1. CDR1 is KGHSH, CDR2 LQKENI, per germline. This CDR3 region has 16 residues. V was clipped by 6 bases and J by 1 base; unmatched bases: 8. CDR3 loop: CASSRSGTENTGELFF. CDR3 sequence (DNA): TGTGCCAGCTCCAGGTCCGGGACAGAGAACACCGGGGAGCTGTTTTTT.

This clone was observed a handful of times. The J gene is TRBJ2-7, the V gene TRBV30, with a tentative D call TRBD1 (5 bases). Trimming stripped 3 bases from V and 3 bases from J, with 9 bases between. From germline, CDR1 is GTSNPN and CDR2 SVGIG (reference sequence). The CDR3 totals 12 residues. The CDR3 DNA reads TGTGCCTGGAGCGGACAATTCTACGAGCAGTACGTC. This encodes CAWSGQFYEQYV.